This T cell receptor beta chain was recorded in a study of response to subunit inactivated influenza vaccine (dated by TCRdb to the late 2010s). About the full investigation: The study used deep quantitative T cell receptor repertoire profiling to track responses to a trivalent subunit inactivated influenza vaccine.

Trimming takes 4 bases off V and 6 bases off J; junction bases not matched to a gene: 15. CDR1 and CDR2, per the germline V gene, are SGHRS and YFSETQ. The CDR3 sequence holds 17 residues, the cysteine and phenylalanine included. The CDR3 DNA has 51 bases and is translated from base 1. Overall results and qualifications from the work: The authors proposed that each seasonal influenza vaccination may bring in only a limited number of new T cells.

Library method: RT-PCR. Instrument on record: Illumina HiSeq 2500. TCRdb reanalyzed the raw reads on its own, using fastp at Q25 for trimming and MiXCR for clone calling, and kept in-frame beta chains. Entries that share a CDR3 protein sequence are merged under the most common genes and DNA. The sample yields about 480,000 distinct CDR3 sequences; 25% were counted once. The ten biggest clones cover approximately 2% of the sample. About this clonotype itself: This receptor's antigen is unknown. No base qualities exist here, and no much larger clone lies one base off it.

The sequencing used CD4+ T cells sorted from PBMCs, collected about 5 days after vaccination. The sequence derives from a man in his fifties who received an inactivated influenza vaccine. Donor details come from another sample of the same person, matched by shared clones. The sequence links TRBV5-1 to TRBJ1-1; the junction holds 10 bases that match TRBD1. This receptor has the CDR3 CASSPIGAWDRGSEAFF. The nucleotide sequence is TGCGCCAGCAGCCCAATTGGGGCATGGGACAGGGGATCTGAAGCTTTCTTT.